This T cell receptor (beta chain) came from a study of STAT3 mutations in large granular lymphocyte leukemia. On the study more broadly: Roughly two fifths of treated T-LGLL patients showed hematologic response to immunosuppression.

With regard to this clone: Its specificity is not known.

Average productive template count per sample was 40,000 to 45,000. Assay: immunoSEQ multiplex PCR; the TCRdb copy retains only in-frame clones and omits some. The sample comprises 9,500 to 14,000 clones, approximately 83% of which are singletons, and 86% rests with the top ten. Study-level points and caveats: Every T-cell large granular lymphocyte leukemia patient had at least one immunodominant TCR beta clonotype. Samples missed the first appearance of the clone.

Germline CDR1 KGHSH, CDR2 LQKENI. V shed 0 bases and J shed 7 bases, with 10 bases lying between them. The CDR3 length is 14 residues. Sequencing used peripheral blood mononuclear cells. The receptor's source is an elderly man with T-cell large granular lymphocyte leukemia. Some clones in this sample may be carry-over from other donors' samples. The V and J genes are TRBV18 and TRBJ2-1, with a tentative D call TRBD1 (5 bases). CDR3 in amino acids: CASSPPPRANEQFF. The CDR3, as DNA: TGTGCCAGCTCACCACCGCCCAGGGCGAATGAGCAGTTCTTC.